The next 29 T cell receptor beta chains were all read from a single sample in a study of blood T cell repertoires in COVID-19. This table comes from immunoSEQ multiplex PCR, and its TCRdb copy is limited to in-frame clones, with some not included. Here the sample spans 80,000 to 100,000 clones, under 80% being singletons. Sequenced input: peripheral blood. These receptors came from a human donor in a cohort sampled during active COVID-19.

This chain joins TRBV7-3 and TRBJ1-6, with D perhaps TRBD1 (5 bases). In germline, CDR1 is SGHTA, CDR2 FQGTGA. V was clipped by 0 bases and J by 6 bases, with 12 bases between them. The CDR3 loop spans 16 amino acids. CDR3 in amino acids: CASSLTGGVSNSPLHF. The CDR3 bases are TGTGCCAGCAGCTTAACGGGGGGGGTTAGTAATTCACCCCTCCACTTT.

The chain recombines TRBV5-1 with TRBJ2-3; TRBD2 matches at 7 bases. CDR1 SGHRS and CDR2 YFSETQ come from the germline V gene. The trim removed 7 bases at V and 4 bases at J, leaving 9 bases unmatched. The CDR3 runs 14 residues. Here the CDR3 reads CASCPGGSPDTQYF. DNA of the CDR3: TGCGCCAGCTGCCCGGGGGGATCCCCAGATACGCAGTATTTT.

This clone was seen only a few times. The genes are TRBV2 and TRBJ2-2; 10 bases agree with TRBD2. J was trimmed by 0 bases and V by 11 bases; bases with no gene match: 9. Germline CDR1 and CDR2: SNHLY and FYNNEI. The CDR3 sequence is 16 residues long. CDR3 sequence: CAVPGLATSNTGELFF. The CDR3 DNA follows: TGTGCCGTTCCGGGACTAGCGACTTCGAACACCGGGGAGCTGTTTTTT.

This chain's CDR3 is CASSPVLGANVLTF. In DNA form, the CDR3 reads TGTGCGAGCAGTCCCGTTCTCGGGGCCAACGTCCTGACTTTC. The chain uses TRBV19 and TRBJ2-6; no definite D call. This CDR3 contains 14 residues. Germline CDR1 reads LNHDA; CDR2 reads SQIVND (reference sequence).

V gene TRBV30 combines with J gene TRBJ2-5, with D possibly matching TRBD1 (5 bases). The CDR3 sequence is 13 residues long. Germline lookup yields CDR1 GTSNPN and CDR2 SVGIG (reference sequence). Trimming left V 7 bases short and J 4 bases short, with 16 bases between. CDR3 DNA: TGTGCCTCCGAACTAAAAAGGGGAGAGACCCAGTACTTC. Translation gives CASELKRGETQYF.

The chain joins TRBV5-5 to TRBJ2-7, with TRBD2 identical over 7 bases. The V gene end was trimmed by 0 bases and the J gene end by 1 base; junction bases not matched to a gene: 4. Germline assignment: CDR1 SGHKS and CDR2 YYEKEE (reference sequence). This CDR3 is 15 amino acids long. CDR3 loop: CASSLVGGTSYEQYV. The CDR3 DNA sequence: TGTGCCAGCAGCTTGGTCGGGGGGACTTCCTACGAGCAGTACGTC.

V gene TRBV27 combines with J gene TRBJ1-3; D is unclear. This CDR3 spans 15 amino acids. V was trimmed by 6 bases and J by 4 bases, leaving 16 bases between them. Germline loops: CDR1 MNHEY, CDR2 SMNVEV (reference sequence). The CDR3 nucleotides read TGTGCCAGCAGCTATCAGGTAATGAACGGAAACACCATATATTTT. Residues: CASSYQVMNGNTIYF.

The chain recombines TRBV6-5 with TRBJ1-5; 8 bases agree with TRBD1. V lost 6 bases, J lost 7 bases, and 8 bases stayed unmatched. CDR1 is MNHEY and CDR2 is SVGAGI in the germline V gene. The CDR3 has 14 residues. CDR3 nucleotides: TGTGCCAGCAGGCACAGGGGGTTGGGACAGCCCCAGCATTTT. It specifies CASRHRGLGQPQHF.

In its sample, this clone was seen a few times. The rearrangement joins TRBV4-1 to TRBJ1-1, with D unclear. This CDR3 region has 18 residues. Germline V gene data show CDR1 as MGHRA and CDR2 as YSYEKL. V lost 0 bases and J lost 1, with 18 bases in between. CDR3 amino acids: CASSQERWRVWGNTEAFF. CDR3 bases: TGCGCCAGCAGCCAAGAAAGGTGGCGGGTATGGGGGAACACTGAAGCTTTCTTT.

V gene TRBV5-1 combines with J gene TRBJ2-1; TRBD1 aligns across 9 bases. This CDR3 is built from 19 residues. V was clipped by 5 bases and J by 2 bases; unmatched bases: 17. CDR1 and CDR2 from the germline V gene are SGHRS and YFSETQ. This CDR3 reads CASRKGTGIRQYAYNEQFF. The CDR3 region has the DNA TGCGCCAGCAGGAAGGGGACAGGGATACGGCAATACGCCTACAATGAGCAGTTCTTC.

The CDR3 sequence: CSASRQGELGGEQYF. In DNA form, the CDR3 reads TGCAGTGCTAGTCGGCAGGGGGAATTGGGTGGCGAGCAGTACTTC. The chain employs TRBV20-1 and TRBJ2-7; TRBD1 aligns across 7 bases. V dropped 3 bases and J dropped 6; count of bases not matched to a gene: 14. CDR1 is DFQATT, CDR2 SNEGSKA, per germline (reference sequence). The CDR3 is 15 residues long.

The chain couples TRBV9 to TRBJ1-2; 8 nucleotides agree with TRBD1. J lost 8 bases, V lost 3 bases, and 3 bases had no gene match. The CDR3 spans 12 residues. Germline V CDR1 and CDR2: SGDLS, YYNGEE. The CDR3 DNA reads as TGTGCCAGCAGCGGGACAGGGTTGGGCTACACCTTC. Protein sequence: CASSGTGLGYTF.

V usage is TRBV7-2 and J usage is TRBJ1-6; TRBD1 might be the D (6 bases). The CDR3 consists of 17 residues. CDR1 and CDR2 (germline): SGHTA, FQGNSA. Trimming cost V 4 bases and J 2 bases, with 15 bases left between them. CDR3 protein: CASSSYVRQAYNSPLHF. CDR3 bases: TGTGCCAGCAGCTCCTACGTAAGACAGGCCTATAATTCACCCCTCCACTTT.

The chain is built from TRBV5-5 and TRBJ1-6; no clear D. The CDR3 is 14 amino acids. The germline V and J ends were trimmed by 2 bases and 7 bases, with 10 bases remaining between them. The germline V gene encodes CDR1 SGHKS and CDR2 YYEKEE (reference sequence). CDR3 residues: CASSFAGENSPLHF. The DNA for the CDR3 is TGTGCCAGCAGCTTTGCCGGGGAAAATTCACCCCTCCACTTT.

This clone was counted a single time. V usage is TRBV14 and J usage is TRBJ1-1; D is uncertain. The V end was cut by 3 bases, the J end by 7 bases, with 12 bases between. Germline CDR1 and CDR2: SGHDN and FVKESK. The CDR3 sequence is 13 residues long. The CDR3 here is CASSHVSGSEAFF. In DNA, the CDR3 is TGTGCCAGCAGCCACGTTTCAGGCAGTGAAGCTTTCTTT.

This clone was detected once. The genes are TRBV6-2 or TRBV6-3 and TRBJ2-1; 8 nucleotides match TRBD2. Looked up from germline, CDR1 is MNHEY and CDR2 is SVGEGT. Unmatched junction bases numbered 9, after V lost 2 bases and J lost 0 bases. The CDR3 totals 18 residues. DNA for the CDR3: TGTGCCAGCAGTTACGGGACCGTCGGGAGGGCCTCCTACAATGAGCAGTTCTTC. Encoded protein: CASSYGTVGRASYNEQFF.

The CDR3 spells CASSVAKRGYGEQYF. The CDR3 bases are TGTGCCAGCAGCGTGGCTAAGCGGGGGTACGGCGAGCAGTACTTC. The chain couples TRBV5-6 to TRBJ2-7; 8 bases align to TRBD2. J was trimmed by 6 bases and V by 4 bases; bases with no gene match: 12. CDR3 length equals 15 residues. Germline V gene sequence: CDR1 SGHDT, CDR2 YYEEEE.

The CDR3 loop is CASSFIPTANEQFF. In DNA, the CDR3 is TGTGCCAGCAGCTTTATCCCCACAGCCAATGAGCAGTTCTTC. The V call is TRBV7-9, the J call TRBJ2-1; D not resolved. V lost 3 bases and J 6 bases, leaving 12 bases between the germline ends. CDR1 is SEHNR, CDR2 FQNEAQ, per germline (reference sequence). CDR3 length equals 14 residues.

This clone was detected only a few times. The J gene is TRBJ2-7, the V gene TRBV7-9; 8 positions agree with TRBD2. V gave up 2 bases and J gave up 3 bases; unmatched junction bases: 3. CDR3 size: 14 residues. Germline CDR1 reads SEHNR; CDR2 reads FQNEAQ (reference sequence). This CDR3 is CASSLTSGFYEQYV. DNA of the CDR3: TGTGCCAGCAGCTTAACTAGCGGATTCTACGAGCAGTACGTC.

This chain uses TRBV6-6 with TRBJ2-1, with 9 bases matching TRBD2. The CDR3 totals 15 residues. Per germline, CDR1 MNHNY and CDR2 SVGAGI (reference sequence). J was trimmed by 8 bases and V by 5 bases; bases with no gene match: 10. This CDR3 reads CASSNRREGYDEQFF. The CDR3 coding sequence is TGTGCCAGCAGTAATAGGCGGGAGGGTTATGATGAGCAGTTCTTC.

The gene calls are TRBV6-1 and TRBJ2-7; possibly TRBD1 for D (5 bases). The CDR3 is 15 amino acids. The V gene lost 0 bases and the J gene lost 0 bases, with 9 bases spanning the gap. Per the germline V gene, CDR1 is MNHNS and CDR2 is SASEGT. The CDR3 loop reads CASSEARQSSYEQYF. CDR3 bases: TGTGCCAGCAGTGAAGCGCGACAGTCCTCCTACGAGCAGTACTTC.

The chain joins TRBV4-3 to TRBJ2-2, with D perhaps matching TRBD2 (5 bases). Trimming removed 1 base from V and 1 base from J, with 7 bases in between. The CDR3 spans 15 residues. Germline loops: CDR1 LGHNA, CDR2 YSLEER. CDR3 region: CASSQGELNTGELFF. The CDR3 region has the DNA TGCGCCAGCAGCCAAGGGGAGCTGAACACCGGGGAGCTGTTTTTT.

In this sample, this clone turned up once. J is TRBJ2-7 and V is TRBV10-2; TRBD2 aligns across 9 bases. The CDR3 is 16 amino acids. Germline assignment: CDR1 WSHSY and CDR2 SAAADI. V shed 4 bases, J shed 2 bases, and the junction held 9 bases outside the gene matches. CDR3 protein: CASSVGIAGGPYEQYV. The CDR3 DNA is TGCGCCAGCAGTGTTGGTATTGCGGGAGGGCCCTACGAGCAGTACGTC.

CDR3 sequence reads: CASRVDRGDNEQFF. The CDR3, as DNA: TGTGCCAGCAGGGTAGACAGGGGGGACAATGAGCAGTTCTTC. The chain combines TRBV6-5 with TRBJ2-1, with 9 nucleotides matching TRBD1. This CDR3 spans 14 amino acids. The trim removed 6 bases at V and 5 bases at J, leaving 5 bases unmatched. The V gene's germline CDR1 is MNHEY and CDR2 SVGAGI.

The gene calls are TRBV2 and TRBJ2-1; TRBD2 matches at 11 bases. The germline gives CDR1 SNHLY, CDR2 FYNNEI. The CDR3 totals 15 residues. With 10 bases clipped from V and 10 bases from J, the junction kept 15 bases outside the gene matches. The CDR3 region is CATTLTSGSGGEQFF. The CDR3 nucleotides read TGTGCCACCACTTTAACTAGCGGGAGCGGAGGAGAGCAGTTCTTC.

This chain joins TRBV11-3 and TRBJ2-1; D ambiguous. The CDR3 length is 15 residues. Trimming left V 0 bases short and J 8 bases short, with 14 bases between. CDR1 and CDR2 from the germline V gene are SGHNT and YENEEA. The CDR3 DNA reads as TGTGCCAGCAGCTTAGATCTTCCCTGGAGCGATGAGCAGTTCTTC. Translation: CASSLDLPWSDEQFF.

On this clone itself: A junction end diverges from the germline sequence, so it may reflect a read error. The DNA of the CDR3 is TGTGCCTCCACGGCAGGGAATGGGTACACCTTC. It is translated as CASTAGNGYTF. The chain combines TRBV27 with TRBJ1-2; D is possibly TRBD1 (5 bases). From germline, CDR1 is MNHEY and CDR2 SMNVEV (reference sequence). The CDR3 loop spans 11 amino acids.

This chain links TRBV7-9 with TRBJ2-5; TRBD2 matches 11 bases. Germline assignment: CDR1 SEHNR and CDR2 FQNEAQ (reference sequence). The J segment lost 6 bases and the V segment lost 8 bases, leaving 8 bases of the junction unmatched. The CDR3 has 14 residues. For the CDR3, the DNA is TGTGCCAGCCTCCCTAGCGGGGGGATAAAGACCCAGTACTTC. Amino acids: CASLPSGGIKTQYF.

The chain couples TRBV2 to TRBJ2-2, with no clear D. CDR3 length equals 18 residues. Trimming left V 2 bases short and J 4 bases short, with 20 bases between. Germline CDR1 is SNHLY and CDR2 is FYNNEI. The CDR3 loop is CASSEHSRLFLGTGELFF. DNA of the CDR3: TGTGCCAGCAGTGAACACAGCCGCCTTTTCCTGGGCACCGGGGAGCTGTTTTTT.